Listed below are T cell receptor beta chains from one sample, sequenced in a study of shared clonotypes between healthy human individuals. TCRdb's copy holds only in-frame clones and misses some; the assay was immunoSEQ multiplex PCR. In the table there are about 750,000 clones, nearly 95% of which are singletons. Material for sequencing was naive CD8+ T cells sorted from blood. The receptors were gathered from a man aged 25 to 45 in good health. Both conserved end residues are part of each CDR3. D genes are given only for firm matches. Expanded clones get a size class; other rows say once, few or many, or leave the size out.

size: NA
J: TRBJ2-3
D: NA
V: TRBV5-4
DNA: TGTGCCAGCAGCTTGGTCTCTAACACAGATACGCAGTATTTT
CDR3: CASSLVSNTDTQYF

size: NA
J: TRBJ1-3
D: TRBD1
V: TRBV28
DNA: TGTGCCAGCACCCCCCGGGACAGGACCTCTGGAAACACCATATATTTT
CDR3: CASTPRDRTSGNTIYF

size: NA
J: TRBJ2-7
D: TRBD2
V: TRBV5-5
DNA: TGTGCCAGCAGCAAGACTAGCGGGAGTTACGAGCAGTACTTC
CDR3: CASSKTSGSYEQYF

size: NA
J: TRBJ2-1
D: NA
V: TRBV11-2
DNA: TGTGCCAGCAGCCGCTCTCGGGGGTACGATGAGCAGTTCTTC
CDR3: CASSRSRGYDEQFF

size: NA
J: TRBJ1-4
D: NA
V: TRBV29-1
DNA: TGCAGCGTTGAAATCGAGGGACGGAAACTTTTT
CDR3: CSVEIEGRKLF

size: NA
J: TRBJ2-2
D: NA
V: TRBV28
DNA: TGTGCCAGCAGCTTTACGGCGGGGGAGCTGTTTTTT
CDR3: CASSFTAGELFF

size: NA
J: TRBJ2-3
D: NA
V: TRBV27
DNA: TGTGCCAGCAGCCTTCGTCGGGATCCAGATACGCAGTATTTT
CDR3: CASSLRRDPDTQYF

size: NA
J: TRBJ2-7
D: TRBD2
V: TRBV9
DNA: TGTGCCAGCAGCGTAGGGTCGGGAGGGCCCTACGAGCAGTACTTC
CDR3: CASSVGSGGPYEQYF

size: NA
J: TRBJ1-1
D: NA
V: TRBV7-9
DNA: TGTGCCAGCAGCCGACCGACAGTGAACACTGAAGCTTTCTTT
CDR3: CASSRPTVNTEAFF

size: NA
J: TRBJ2-7
D: TRBD1
V: TRBV11-2
DNA: TGTGCCAGCAGCTTTGGGACAGGGGGCAACGAGCAGTACTTC
CDR3: CASSFGTGGNEQYF

size: NA
J: TRBJ2-7
D: NA
V: TRBV10-1
DNA: TGCGCCAGCAGTGAGATACAGGGCACCGGCTACGAGCAGTACTTC
CDR3: CASSEIQGTGYEQYF

size: NA
J: TRBJ2-7
D: NA
V: TRBV11-2
DNA: TGTGCCAGCAGCTTAATGGCAGGGAGCTCCTACGAGCAGTACTTC
CDR3: CASSLMAGSSYEQYF

size: NA
J: TRBJ1-1
D: NA
V: TRBV15
DNA: TGTGCCACCAGCAGAGATAAGAGGGGGGAGGAAGCTTTCTTT
CDR3: CATSRDKRGEEAFF

size: few
J: TRBJ2-7
D: TRBD1
V: TRBV4-1
DNA: TGCGCCAGCGGTACAGGGGACTCCTACGAGCAGTACTTC
CDR3: CASGTGDSYEQYF

size: NA
J: TRBJ1-1
D: NA
V: TRBV7-2
DNA: TGTGCCAGCAGCCCCGAGGACCGGGCGCTGAACACTGAAGCTTTCTTT
CDR3: CASSPEDRALNTEAFF

size: NA
J: TRBJ1-2
D: TRBD1
V: TRBV13
DNA: TGTGCCAGCAGCTGGGGACAGGGGAGGGGTGGCTACACCTTC
CDR3: CASSWGQGRGGYTF

size: NA
J: TRBJ2-7
D: NA
V: TRBV7-2
DNA: TGTGCCAGCAGCTTAGTAGGTAGCGGACACTACGAGCAGTACTTC
CDR3: CASSLVGSGHYEQYF

size: NA
J: TRBJ2-7
D: TRBD1
V: TRBV29-1
DNA: TGCAGCGTTGAAGATCGGGACAGTTCGCACTCCTACGAGCAGTACTTC
CDR3: CSVEDRDSSHSYEQYF

size: NA
J: TRBJ2-7
D: NA
V: TRBV19
DNA: TGTGCCAGTAGTATAGGAGCCTCCTACGAGCAGTACTTC
CDR3: CASSIGASYEQYF

size: once
J: TRBJ2-5
D: TRBD1
V: TRBV7-2
DNA: TGTGCCAGCAGCTTATTGGGACAGGGTTCTCGAGAGACCCAGTACTTC
CDR3: CASSLLGQGSRETQYF

size: NA
J: TRBJ2-6
D: TRBD1
V: TRBV9
DNA: TGTGCCAGCAGCGTGGGACAGATCGTTACCGGGGCCAACGTCCTGACTTTC
CDR3: CASSVGQIVTGANVLTF

size: NA
J: TRBJ2-3
D: NA
V: TRBV30
DNA: TGTGCCTGGAGTGACGTGGGGGGCACAGATACGCAGTATTTT
CDR3: CAWSDVGGTDTQYF

size: NA
J: TRBJ2-5
D: NA
V: TRBV6-5
DNA: TGTGCCAGCAGTCCCCAACATACATCTGGAGAGACCCAGTACTTC
CDR3: CASSPQHTSGETQYF

size: NA
J: TRBJ2-1
D: NA
V: TRBV27
DNA: TGTGCCAGCGCTTCCCCGGGAGCGACGCTAAATGAGCAGTTCTTC
CDR3: CASASPGATLNEQFF

size: NA
J: TRBJ2-5
D: NA
V: TRBV14
DNA: TGTGCCAGCAGCCAATGGGGGAGAGAGACCCAGTACTTC
CDR3: CASSQWGRETQYF

size: NA
J: TRBJ1-1
D: NA
V: TRBV27
DNA: TGTGCCAGCAGTCCGTTCGGGGGGCTGGGCACTGAAGCTTTCTTT
CDR3: CASSPFGGLGTEAFF

size: NA
J: TRBJ2-5
D: NA
V: TRBV9
DNA: TGTGCCAGCAGCGACGACGGAACACAAGAGACCCAGTACTTC
CDR3: CASSDDGTQETQYF

size: NA
J: TRBJ2-2
D: TRBD2
V: TRBV5-4
DNA: TGTGCCGTGAAGAACTTAGCGGGCGACTTGAACACCGGGGAGCTGTTTTTT
CDR3: CAVKNLAGDLNTGELFF

size: NA
J: TRBJ2-7
D: TRBD1
V: TRBV10-3
DNA: TGTGCCATCACCGCGGGACAGGGATCCTACGAGCAGTACTTC
CDR3: CAITAGQGSYEQYF

size: NA
J: TRBJ2-1
D: TRBD1
V: TRBV6-5
DNA: TGTGCCAGCAGCACAACAGGGGAACAGCAGTTCTTC
CDR3: CASSTTGEQQFF

size: NA
J: TRBJ2-7
D: NA
V: TRBV27
DNA: TGTGCCAGCACTCCGGGAGCAGGGATCGGCGAGCAGTACTTC
CDR3: CASTPGAGIGEQYF

size: NA
J: TRBJ2-3
D: NA
V: TRBV2
DNA: TGTGCCAGCTTCGTCGGTGGTTCTAAGGATACGCAGTATTTT
CDR3: CASFVGGSKDTQYF

size: NA
J: TRBJ2-1
D: NA
V: TRBV7-6
DNA: TGTGCCAGCAGCTTATGGGCGGGGAGCTCCTACAATGAGCAGTTCTTC
CDR3: CASSLWAGSSYNEQFF

size: NA
J: TRBJ2-2
D: TRBD2
V: TRBV7-8
DNA: TGTGCCAGTCCTCTCGCGGGAGGGTTCCCCGGGGAGCTGTTTTTT
CDR3: CASPLAGGFPGELFF

size: NA
J: TRBJ2-5
D: TRBD2
V: TRBV4-3
DNA: TGCGCCAGCAGCCAAGATTGGGGACTAGTGGGTGAGGGTGGGACCCAGTACTTC
CDR3: CASSQDWGLVGEGGTQYF

size: once
J: TRBJ1-5
D: NA
V: TRBV6-5
DNA: TGTGCCAGCAGTTACTCTCTTGACGGCAATCAGCCCCAGCATTTT
CDR3: CASSYSLDGNQPQHF

size: NA
J: TRBJ2-1
D: NA
V: TRBV7-2
DNA: TGTGCCAGCAGCTTGGTGGGCCGTGGGACTGGGCCCTACAATGAGCAGTTCTTC
CDR3: CASSLVGRGTGPYNEQFF

size: NA
J: TRBJ2-7
D: TRBD1
V: TRBV18
DNA: TGTGCCAGCTCACCCAGACCGGGACAGAGCGGTGAAGAGTACTTC
CDR3: CASSPRPGQSGEEYF

size: NA
J: TRBJ2-2
D: NA
V: TRBV30
DNA: TGTGCCTGGAGTGCCAGGACCGGGGAGCTGTTTTTT
CDR3: CAWSARTGELFF

size: once
J: TRBJ2-7
D: NA
V: TRBV7-8
DNA: TGTGCCAGCAGCGATAACGGTAGGGCTCGAGACGAGCAGTACTTC
CDR3: CASSDNGRARDEQYF

size: NA
J: TRBJ2-2
D: NA
V: TRBV9
DNA: TGTGCCAGCAGCGTAGGGACTCTCGGAACCGGGGAGCTGTTTTTT
CDR3: CASSVGTLGTGELFF

size: NA
J: TRBJ2-1
D: TRBD2
V: TRBV14
DNA: TGTGCCAGCAGCCCTACTACGAAAGATTTAGCGGGAGGGCCTGAGTATGAGCAGTTCTTC
CDR3: CASSPTTKDLAGGPEYEQFF

size: NA
J: TRBJ2-1
D: TRBD2
V: TRBV9
DNA: TGTGCCAGCATGCGGGGGACTAGCGGGAGTGATGAGCAGTTCTTC
CDR3: CASMRGTSGSDEQFF

size: NA
J: TRBJ2-1
D: TRBD2
V: TRBV27
DNA: TGTGCCAGCAGTTCGTCCTCCGGGACTAGCGCCTACAATGAGCAGTTCTTC
CDR3: CASSSSSGTSAYNEQFF

size: few
J: TRBJ2-7
D: TRBD2
V: TRBV6-5
DNA: TGTGCCACCCGGGGGGTTACCTACGAGCAGTACTTC
CDR3: CATRGVTYEQYF

size: NA
J: TRBJ2-7
D: TRBD1
V: TRBV27
DNA: TGTGCCAGCAGTTCCCCGGGACAGGGAGCGTACGAGCAGTACTTC
CDR3: CASSSPGQGAYEQYF

size: once
J: TRBJ2-7
D: TRBD1
V: TRBV4-1
DNA: TGCGCCAGCAGCCAAGAAGTAGGACAGGCTCCCGAGCAGTACTTC
CDR3: CASSQEVGQAPEQYF

size: NA
J: TRBJ2-3
D: NA
V: TRBV7-9
DNA: TGTGCCAGCAGCCCCCCGGGAACCGATACGCAGTATTTT
CDR3: CASSPPGTDTQYF

size: NA
J: TRBJ2-1
D: NA
V: TRBV13
DNA: TGTGCCAGCAGCTTAGTTTCGGTTAATGAGCAGTTCTTC
CDR3: CASSLVSVNEQFF

size: NA
J: TRBJ2-7
D: TRBD1
V: TRBV10-3
DNA: TGTGCCATCAGTGGTGACAGGGGTTACGAGCAGTACTTC
CDR3: CAISGDRGYEQYF

size: NA
J: TRBJ2-3
D: NA
V: TRBV29-1
DNA: TGCAGCTCAGAGATTGACATCCAGGGTACAGCTAGCACAGATACGCAGTATTTT
CDR3: CSSEIDIQGTASTDTQYF